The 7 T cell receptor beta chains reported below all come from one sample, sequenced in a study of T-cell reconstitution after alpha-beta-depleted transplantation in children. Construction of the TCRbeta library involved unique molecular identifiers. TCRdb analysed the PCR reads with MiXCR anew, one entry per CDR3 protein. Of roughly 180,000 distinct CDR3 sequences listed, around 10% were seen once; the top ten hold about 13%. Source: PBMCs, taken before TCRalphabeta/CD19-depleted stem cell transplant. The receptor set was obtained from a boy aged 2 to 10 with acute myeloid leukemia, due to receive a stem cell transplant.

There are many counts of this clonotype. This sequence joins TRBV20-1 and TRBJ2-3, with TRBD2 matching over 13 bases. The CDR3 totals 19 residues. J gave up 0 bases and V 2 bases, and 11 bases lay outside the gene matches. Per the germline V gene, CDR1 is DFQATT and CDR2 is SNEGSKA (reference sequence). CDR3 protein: CSARPGLAGVHESTDTQYF. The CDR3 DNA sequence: TGCAGTGCTAGACCCGGACTAGCGGGGGTACACGAAAGCACAGATACGCAGTATTTT.

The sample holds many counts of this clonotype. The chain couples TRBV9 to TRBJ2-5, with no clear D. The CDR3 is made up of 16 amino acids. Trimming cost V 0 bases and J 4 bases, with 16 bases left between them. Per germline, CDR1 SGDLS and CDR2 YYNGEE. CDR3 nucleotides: TGTGCCAGCAGCGTAGGGGGTGTCTCTCTGGGAGAGACCCAGTACTTC. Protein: CASSVGGVSLGETQYF.

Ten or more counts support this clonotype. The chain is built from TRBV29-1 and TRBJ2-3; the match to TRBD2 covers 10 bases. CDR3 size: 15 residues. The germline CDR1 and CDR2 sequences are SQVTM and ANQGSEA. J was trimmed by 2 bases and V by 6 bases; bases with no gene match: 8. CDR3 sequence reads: CSVPASGSLTDTQYF. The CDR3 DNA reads TGCAGCGTCCCCGCTAGCGGGAGTCTCACAGATACGCAGTATTTT.

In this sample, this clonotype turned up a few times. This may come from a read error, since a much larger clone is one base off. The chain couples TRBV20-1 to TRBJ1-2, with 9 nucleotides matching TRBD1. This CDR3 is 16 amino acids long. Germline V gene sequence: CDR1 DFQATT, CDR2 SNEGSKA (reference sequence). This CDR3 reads CCATLTGTGTNYGYTF. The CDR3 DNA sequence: TGCTGTGCTACCCTAACCGGGACAGGGACTAACTATGGCTACACCTTC.

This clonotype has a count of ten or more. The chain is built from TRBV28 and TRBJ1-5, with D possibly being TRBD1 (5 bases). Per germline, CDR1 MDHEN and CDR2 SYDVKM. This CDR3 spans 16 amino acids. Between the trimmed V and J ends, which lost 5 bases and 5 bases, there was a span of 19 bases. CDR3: CASSPPRQSRYQPQHF. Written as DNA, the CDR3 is TGTGCCAGCAGTCCCCCCCGACAGTCGCGGTATCAGCCCCAGCATTTT. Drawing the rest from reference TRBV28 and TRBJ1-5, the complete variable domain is DVKVTQSSRYLVKRTGEKVFLECVQDMDHENMFWYRQDPGLGLRLIYFSYDVKMKEKGDIPEGYSVSREKKERFSLILESASTNQTSMYLCASSPPRQSRYQPQHFGDGTRLSIL.

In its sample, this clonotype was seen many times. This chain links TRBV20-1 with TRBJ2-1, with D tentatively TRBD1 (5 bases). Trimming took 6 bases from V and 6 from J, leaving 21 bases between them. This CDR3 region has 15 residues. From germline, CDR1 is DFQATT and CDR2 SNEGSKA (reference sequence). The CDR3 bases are TGCAGTGCCCTCCCTGGGCAGGGAAGGGGCAATGAGCAGTTCTTC. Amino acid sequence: CSALPGQGRGNEQFF.

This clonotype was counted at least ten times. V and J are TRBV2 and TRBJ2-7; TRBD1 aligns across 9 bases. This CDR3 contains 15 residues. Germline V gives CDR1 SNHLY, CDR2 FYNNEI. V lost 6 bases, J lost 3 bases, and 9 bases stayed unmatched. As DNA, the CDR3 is TGTGCCAGCAGACTGGGACAGGGAGGTTACTACGAGCAGTACGTC. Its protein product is CASRLGQGGYYEQYV.